The 20 T cell receptor beta chains presented below share a single source sample, sequenced in a study of shared clonotypes between healthy human individuals. Method: immunoSEQ multiplex PCR; TCRdb's copy keeps in-frame clones and lacks some. This table has 2 million to 2.5 million clones, nearly 97% appearing once. Sequenced sample: naive CD4+ T cells sorted from blood. Stated subset: CD45RA+ positively selected. These receptors all stem from a man aged 18 to 35 in good health.

The gene calls are TRBV18 and TRBJ1-1; D unclear. Germline V gives CDR1 KGHSH, CDR2 LQKENI. The ends were cut back, 5 bases at V and 3 bases at J, with 16 bases in the middle. This CDR3 is built from 15 residues. CDR3 region: CASSAELGRHTEAFF. DNA for the CDR3: TGTGCCAGCTCAGCCGAGCTAGGTCGCCACACTGAAGCTTTCTTT.

This clone appeared once. This rearrangement joins TRBV7-6 to TRBJ1-6; D possibly corresponds to TRBD1 (6 bases). The V gene's germline CDR1 is SGHVS and CDR2 FNYEAQ. V was clipped by 9 bases and J by 0 bases, with 9 bases between them. The CDR3 consists of 14 residues. Here the CDR3 reads CASSGDSYNSPLHF. The CDR3 DNA reads TGTGCCAGTTCAGGGGACTCCTATAATTCACCCCTCCACTTT.

This clone was recorded once. Here the CDR3 reads CAWSVPRLAGVEYF. The CDR3 coding sequence is TGTGCCTGGAGTGTACCTCGGCTAGCGGGCGTGGAGTACTTC. The chain is built from TRBV30 and TRBJ2-7; 8 bases are a match to TRBD2. V trimming: 0 bases; J trimming: 11 bases; junction bases outside the gene matches: 12. Germline CDR1 is GTSNPN and CDR2 is SVGIG (reference sequence). There are 14 residues in the CDR3.

The V and J genes are TRBV5-6 and TRBJ1-2; unclear D gene. The CDR3 extends over 17 amino acids. Looked up from germline, CDR1 is SGHDT and CDR2 is YYEEEE. The V end was cut by 0 bases, the J end by 1 base, with 16 bases between. CDR3 loop: CASSLDPLGSNNYGYTF. CDR3 DNA: TGTGCCAGCAGCTTGGACCCCCTGGGGAGTAATAACTATGGCTACACCTTC.

The V gene is TRBV5-1, the J gene TRBJ1-1; weak D call: TRBD1 (5 bases). V lost 4 bases to trimming and J lost 1 base, with 11 bases between them. Germline CDR1 and CDR2: SGHRS and YFSETQ. This CDR3 contains 14 residues. In nucleotides, the CDR3 is TGCGCCAGCAGCCCCGGTGGACAGAACACTGAAGCTTTCTTT. This codes for CASSPGGQNTEAFF.

The V gene is TRBV11-2, the J gene TRBJ2-4, with 10 bases matching TRBD1. CDR3 length: 14 amino acids. The V segment lost 1 base and the J segment 6 bases; nucleotides outside the gene matches: 0. Germline CDR1 SGHAT, CDR2 FQNNGV. The CDR3 DNA reads TGTGCCAGCAGCTTAGGGGACAGGGGAAACATTCAGTACTTC. Protein: CASSLGDRGNIQYF.

This chain connects TRBV6-5 to TRBJ2-3; D is tentatively TRBD1 or TRBD2 (5 bases each). Between the trimmed V and J ends, which lost 5 bases and 5 bases, there was a span of 8 bases. CDR1 is MNHEY and CDR2 is SVGAGI in the germline V gene. The CDR3 length is 12 residues. CDR3: CASSRGKDTQYF. The CDR3 nucleotides read TGTGCCAGCAGTCGGGGCAAAGATACGCAGTATTTT.

The chain recombines TRBV18 with TRBJ1-4; TRBD1 agrees at 9 bases. The germline CDR1 and CDR2 sequences are KGHSH and LQKENI. The V and J ends lost 3 bases and 3 bases, in that order; junction bases with no gene match: 2. The CDR3 consists of 15 residues. The CDR3 nucleotides read TGTGCCAGCTCACCCGGGACAGGGTCTAATGAAAAACTGTTTTTT. This sequence encodes CASSPGTGSNEKLFF.

The V gene is TRBV30, the J gene TRBJ2-7; a possible D gene is TRBD1 (6 bases). The germline CDR1 and CDR2 sequences are GTSNPN and SVGIG (reference sequence). There are 13 residues in the CDR3. V shed 1 base and J shed 3 bases, with 10 bases lying between them. CDR3 nucleotides: TGTGCCTGGAGTGGTTTACAGGGCTACGAGCAGTACTTC. Its translation is CAWSGLQGYEQYF.

This chain links TRBV27 with TRBJ2-1; D unclear. This CDR3 is built from 15 residues. Germline V gene data show CDR1 as MNHEY and CDR2 as SMNVEV (reference sequence). Trimming removed 5 bases from V and 2 bases from J, with 13 bases in between. CDR3 in amino acids: CASSGFGNPYNEQFF. The CDR3 region has the DNA TGTGCCAGCAGTGGGTTCGGAAACCCCTACAATGAGCAGTTCTTC.

The CDR3: CASQPKGAGVTGELFF. CDR3 in DNA: TGTGCCAGCCAACCGAAAGGAGCGGGAGTCACCGGGGAGCTGTTTTTT. The rearrangement uses TRBV18 and TRBJ2-2, with 8 nucleotides matching TRBD2. Germline lookup yields CDR1 KGHSH and CDR2 LQKENI. The ends lost 8 bases at V and 4 bases at J; junction bases unmatched: 12. CDR3 length: 16 amino acids.

Concerning this clone: Other DNA sequences from this sample encode an identical CDR3 as well. CDR3 in amino acids: CAISESRNSPLHF. For the CDR3, the DNA is TGTGCCATCAGTGAGTCGAGGAATTCACCCCTCCACTTT. The chain has TRBV10-3 and TRBJ1-6; D gene ambiguous. The germline V and J ends were trimmed by 0 bases and 7 bases, with 4 bases remaining between them. The CDR3 has 13 residues. Per the germline V gene, CDR1 is ENHRY and CDR2 is SYGVKD.

The genes are TRBV4-1 and TRBJ2-5; D might be TRBD2 (6 bases). Trimming took 2 bases from V and 5 from J, leaving 9 bases between them. CDR1 MGHRA and CDR2 YSYEKL come from the germline V gene. The length of the CDR3 is 13 residues. CDR3 nucleotide sequence: TGCGCCAGCAGCCAAACTAGCCGGGAGACCCAGTACTTC. It specifies CASSQTSRETQYF.

The chain combines TRBV6-1 with TRBJ2-5, with 8 bases aligning to TRBD1. The ends lost 4 bases at V and 5 bases at J; junction bases unmatched: 6. The germline V gene has CDR1 MNHNS and CDR2 SASEGT. The CDR3 contains 14 residues. As DNA, the CDR3 is TGTGCCAGCAGTGCAGGGGGCGAGGGGGAGACCCAGTACTTC. Encoded protein: CASSAGGEGETQYF.

The V and J genes are TRBV7-2 and TRBJ2-7; perhaps TRBD1 as D (5 bases). V was shortened by 5 bases and J by 0 bases, with 20 bases between the two germline ends. The germline CDR1 and CDR2 sequences are SGHTA and FQGNSA. This CDR3 is 17 amino acids long. CDR3 region: CASSDIRVPTSSYEQYF. The CDR3 DNA reads TGTGCCAGCAGCGATATCAGGGTCCCGACAAGCTCCTACGAGCAGTACTTC.

The chain combines TRBV7-9 with TRBJ1-1; possible D gene TRBD1, 5 bases. V was cut by 5 bases and J by 0 bases, with 10 bases left in between. This CDR3 comprises 14 residues. CDR1 SEHNR and CDR2 FQNEAQ come from the germline V gene (reference sequence). CDR3 bases: TGTGCCAGCAGCGAAGGGACTGTGAACACTGAAGCTTTCTTT. Translating it yields CASSEGTVNTEAFF.

V gene TRBV2 combines with J gene TRBJ2-5; possibly TRBD1 for D (5 bases). Germline CDR1 and CDR2: SNHLY and FYNNEI. Trimming took 4 bases from V and 2 from J, leaving 8 bases between them. There are 13 residues in the CDR3. CDR3: CASSVRQQETQYF. CDR3 nucleotide sequence: TGTGCCAGCAGTGTTAGACAGCAAGAGACCCAGTACTTC.

The J gene is TRBJ2-1, the V gene TRBV5-1; TRBD1 aligns across 8 bases. The CDR3 is 12 residues long. Germline trimming cut 4 bases from V and 10 bases from J; bases unmatched to any gene: 4. Germline V CDR1 and CDR2: SGHRS, YFSETQ. The CDR3 reads CASSPDRGEQFF. The CDR3 region has the DNA TGCGCCAGCAGCCCCGACAGGGGAGAGCAGTTCTTC.

The chain is built from TRBV28 and TRBJ1-5; D perhaps matches TRBD1 (6 bases). The germline V gene has CDR1 MDHEN and CDR2 SYDVKM. The CDR3 covers 15 residues. With 6 bases removed from V and 4 bases from J, the gap between germline ends came to 16 bases. The CDR3 DNA reads as TGTGCCAGCAGCGCGCCGGGGGCGAAAAATCAGCCCCAGCATTTT. Protein: CASSAPGAKNQPQHF.

This chain uses TRBV14 with TRBJ1-1, with TRBD1 matching over 8 bases. The CDR3 loop spans 14 amino acids. The junction had 6 bases not matched to a gene; V was cut back by 7 bases and J by 2 bases. CDR1 is SGHDN and CDR2 is FVKESK in the germline V gene. The CDR3 DNA sequence: TGTGCCAGCACCTACGGGACAGGTAACACTGAAGCTTTCTTT. Translating it yields CASTYGTGNTEAFF.